The clone carrying this T cell receptor beta chain was counted only a few times. What it binds is not known. Then a second PCR, running about 6 to 12 cycles, was carried out with a sample-barcoded 5' primer and a J-beta primer mix. TCRdb fed the 5' RACE reads into MiXCR, producing one record per CDR3 protein. This table has 550,000 to 800,000 distinct CDR3 sequences, approximately 29% appearing once. V lost 3 bases, J lost 7 bases, and 13 bases lay in between. The CDR3 loop spans 14 amino acids. These data come from a study of blood T cells in healthy people across ages. Notes on the study in general: Unknown donor CMV status possibly confounded expanded clonotype changes. A conclusive naive versus antigen-experienced comparison was prevented by the unsorted PBMCs. Long-lived donors exceeded aged donors in naive CD4+ cells and diversity.

The sequence was collected from a woman of 80 years or more in good health. This sequence joins TRBV12-3 or TRBV12-4 and TRBJ1-5, with D possibly TRBD1 on 5 matching bases. The sequenced sample was blood. Here the CDR3 reads CASSLRGRRQPQHF. The DNA for the CDR3 is TGTGCCAGCAGTTTGAGGGGAAGAAGGCAGCCCCAGCATTTT.